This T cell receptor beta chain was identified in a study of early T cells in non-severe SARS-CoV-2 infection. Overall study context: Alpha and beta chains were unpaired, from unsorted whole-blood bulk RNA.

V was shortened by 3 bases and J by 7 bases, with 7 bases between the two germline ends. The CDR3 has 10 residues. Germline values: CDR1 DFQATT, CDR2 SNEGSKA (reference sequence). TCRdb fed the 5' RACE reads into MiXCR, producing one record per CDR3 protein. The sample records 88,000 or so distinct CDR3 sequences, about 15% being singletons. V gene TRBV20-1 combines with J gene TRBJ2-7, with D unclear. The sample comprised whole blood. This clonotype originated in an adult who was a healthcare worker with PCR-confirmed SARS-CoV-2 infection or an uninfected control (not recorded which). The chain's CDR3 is CSARYGEQYF. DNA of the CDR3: TGCAGTGCTAGGTACGGAGAGCAGTACTTC.